The TCR beta chain described here comes from a study of beta chain features in type 1 diabetes. Findings and caveats of the study: At VDJ recombination sites, type 1 diabetes patients had fewer insertions and more deleted nucleotides.

Isolated RNA was reverse transcribed in full, so expressed TCRB transcripts were sequenced. The data were produced by immunoSEQ multiplex PCR, yet TCRdb's version contains in-frame clones alone and is incomplete. This sample has 130,000 or so clones; around a tenth occur once, and the top ten carry approximately 0.68%. This clone was observed a few times. The antigen is not known. Every donor provided one heparinised blood draw, which averaged about 110 mL. Via CD45RO/CCR7/CD25/CD127/CD95/CD27, cells of the CD4+ naive, central memory, regulatory and stem cell-like memory subsets were sorted. Sorting produced populations that all topped 98% purity. Germline V gene lookup returns CDR1 SGHDN and CDR2 FVKESK. The V and J ends lost 2 bases and 4 bases, in that order; junction bases with no gene match: 0. CDR3 length equals 15 residues.

Sequencing used central memory CD4+ T cells from blood. This clonotype was sampled from a man younger than 35 in good health. The chain joins TRBV14 to TRBJ2-1; 12 bases agree with TRBD2. CDR3 amino acids: CASSQLAGGYNEQFF. The CDR3 DNA reads TGTGCCAGCAGCCAACTAGCGGGGGGGTACAATGAGCAGTTCTTC.